Listed below are T cell receptor beta chains from one sample, sequenced in a study of shared T cell receptors in the human thymus. The data were produced by immunoSEQ multiplex PCR, yet TCRdb's version contains in-frame clones alone and is incomplete. Of 600,000 or so clones in the sample, 70% to 90% were seen once. The sample also formed part of further work on human thymus T cells.

The sequenced sample was thymocytes. The receptors stem from a boy in the first two years of life with a congenital heart defect. The CDR3 runs from the conserved cysteine through the conserved F or W. The order of the fields is clone size, V gene, J gene, D gene, CDR3 DNA, CDR3 protein. The D gene is left open where the match is weak. Size is omitted from some rows. Given values are once, few, many or a class for expanded clones.

clone_size: NA
v_call: TRBV7-4
j_call: TRBJ2-7
d_call: TRBD2
cdr3_nt: TGTGCCAGCAGCCCACACGCTAGACTAGCGGGGTGCTACGAGCAGTACTTC
cdr3_aa: CASSPHARLAGCYEQYF

clone_size: NA
v_call: TRBV5-5
j_call: TRBJ2-7
d_call: TRBD1
cdr3_nt: TGTGCCAGCAGCTTGGCCGTCGGGACAGGGTTCTACGAGCAGTACTTC
cdr3_aa: CASSLAVGTGFYEQYF

clone_size: few
v_call: TRBV7-2
j_call: TRBJ2-1
d_call: TRBD2
cdr3_nt: TGTGCCAGCAGCTCGGGGACTAGCGGGAGGGCCTTCCACAATGAGCAGTTCTTC
cdr3_aa: CASSSGTSGRAFHNEQFF

clone_size: NA
v_call: TRBV28
j_call: TRBJ2-5
d_call: NA
cdr3_nt: TGTGCCAGCCGATGCAGGGGAAGCGAGGAGACCCAGTACTTC
cdr3_aa: CASRCRGSEETQYF

clone_size: NA
v_call: TRBV7-9
j_call: TRBJ1-2
d_call: TRBD1
cdr3_nt: TGTGCCAGCAGCTCCCCTTGGGCAGGGGGCGGTCCGGGTGGCTACACCTTC
cdr3_aa: CASSSPWAGGGPGGYTF

clone_size: NA
v_call: TRBV14
j_call: TRBJ1-2
d_call: NA
cdr3_nt: TGTGCCAGCAGCCAAGTAGGGAGGGCCGGCTACACCTTC
cdr3_aa: CASSQVGRAGYTF

clone_size: NA
v_call: TRBV5-4
j_call: TRBJ2-7
d_call: TRBD2
cdr3_nt: TGTGCCAGCAGCTGCGGGACTAACCTCCCCTACGAGCAGTACTTC
cdr3_aa: CASSCGTNLPYEQYF

clone_size: NA
v_call: TRBV5-8
j_call: TRBJ2-5
d_call: TRBD1
cdr3_nt: TGTGCCAGCAGCTTCTGGACAGGCCAAGAGACCCAGTACTTC
cdr3_aa: CASSFWTGQETQYF

clone_size: NA
v_call: TRBV27
j_call: TRBJ2-3
d_call: TRBD2
cdr3_nt: TGTGCCAGCAGCGGACTAGCGGCCATAGATACGCAGTATTTT
cdr3_aa: CASSGLAAIDTQYF

clone_size: NA
v_call: TRBV9
j_call: TRBJ2-3
d_call: TRBD1
cdr3_nt: TGTGCCAGCAGCGGATTTATTAGCCGAGACAGGGTGATTTCAGATACGCAGTATTTT
cdr3_aa: CASSGFISRDRVISDTQYF

clone_size: NA
v_call: TRBV28
j_call: TRBJ2-1
d_call: TRBD1
cdr3_nt: TGTGCCAGTACCGGACCAGGGGGCTCATACAATGAGCAGTTCTTC
cdr3_aa: CASTGPGGSYNEQFF

clone_size: NA
v_call: TRBV30
j_call: TRBJ2-1
d_call: TRBD2
cdr3_nt: TGTGCCTGGAGTCCGACCCAAGGACTAGCCGCGCGGCAGTTCTTC
cdr3_aa: CAWSPTQGLAARQFF

clone_size: NA
v_call: TRBV4-1
j_call: TRBJ1-4
d_call: NA
cdr3_nt: TGCGCCAGCAGCCAAGTAAGCTCGGGGGATGAAAAACTGTTTTTT
cdr3_aa: CASSQVSSGDEKLFF

clone_size: NA
v_call: TRBV5-4
j_call: TRBJ2-1
d_call: TRBD2
cdr3_nt: TGTGCCAGCAGGGTTAGCGGGGGGCCCAATGAGCAGTTCTTC
cdr3_aa: CASRVSGGPNEQFF

clone_size: NA
v_call: TRBV7-3
j_call: TRBJ2-2
d_call: TRBD1
cdr3_nt: TGTGCCAGCAGCTCCTCACAGGGGACCGGGGAGCTGTTTTTT
cdr3_aa: CASSSSQGTGELFF

clone_size: NA
v_call: TRBV12-5
j_call: TRBJ2-1
d_call: NA
cdr3_nt: TGTGCTAGTGGTTTGGTACGGGGGTCATCCGACTACAATGAGCAGTTCTTC
cdr3_aa: CASGLVRGSSDYNEQFF

clone_size: NA
v_call: TRBV19
j_call: TRBJ1-4
d_call: NA
cdr3_nt: TGTGCCAGTATGGGCGAAAAACTGTTTTTT
cdr3_aa: CASMGEKLFF

clone_size: NA
v_call: TRBV5-4
j_call: TRBJ1-4
d_call: NA
cdr3_nt: TGTGCCAGCAGCTCCCGACCAGGGGACAATGAAAAACTGTTTTTT
cdr3_aa: CASSSRPGDNEKLFF

clone_size: NA
v_call: TRBV28
j_call: TRBJ2-1
d_call: TRBD2
cdr3_nt: TGTGCCAGCAGCTGCCGGGGTCCTAGCGGGGGTACTACCTACAATGAGCAGTTCTTC
cdr3_aa: CASSCRGPSGGTTYNEQFF

clone_size: NA
v_call: TRBV10-3
j_call: TRBJ2-7
d_call: TRBD1
cdr3_nt: TGTGCCACCGAGGACAGGGCAACGTACGAGCAGTACTTC
cdr3_aa: CATEDRATYEQYF

clone_size: NA
v_call: TRBV5-4
j_call: TRBJ1-6
d_call: TRBD1
cdr3_nt: TGTGCCAGCAGCTCGATCCGGGACAGACTAAGCTCCTATAATTCACCCCTCCACTTT
cdr3_aa: CASSSIRDRLSSYNSPLHF

clone_size: NA
v_call: TRBV27
j_call: TRBJ1-1
d_call: TRBD1
cdr3_nt: TGTGCCAGCATCTCAAGGGGGCAGAACACTGAAGCTTTCTTT
cdr3_aa: CASISRGQNTEAFF

clone_size: NA
v_call: TRBV4-3
j_call: TRBJ2-5
d_call: NA
cdr3_nt: TGCGCCAGCAGCCAAGTGGCTAGCTCCCCGGAGACCCAGTACTTC
cdr3_aa: CASSQVASSPETQYF

clone_size: NA
v_call: TRBV25-1
j_call: TRBJ2-2
d_call: TRBD1
cdr3_nt: TGTGCCAGCAGTGACCTCCGGGACAGGGGCCCCACCGGGGAGCTGTTTTTT
cdr3_aa: CASSDLRDRGPTGELFF

clone_size: NA
v_call: TRBV19
j_call: TRBJ2-7
d_call: NA
cdr3_nt: TGTGCCAGTAGTATGCCACAGGGTAGAAGCGAGCAGTACTTC
cdr3_aa: CASSMPQGRSEQYF

clone_size: NA
v_call: TRBV11-2
j_call: TRBJ2-7
d_call: TRBD2
cdr3_nt: TGTGCCAGCAGCTTAGATCTAGCGGATATAGGTTACGAGCAGTACTTC
cdr3_aa: CASSLDLADIGYEQYF

clone_size: NA
v_call: TRBV11-2
j_call: TRBJ2-7
d_call: NA
cdr3_nt: TGTGCCAGCAGCTTCCGGGACTCCCACTCCTACGAGCAGTACTTC
cdr3_aa: CASSFRDSHSYEQYF

clone_size: NA
v_call: TRBV4-3
j_call: TRBJ1-2
d_call: NA
cdr3_nt: TGCGCCAGCAGCCAAGATTTTGCGGGGTTCCAGGGCTACACCTTC
cdr3_aa: CASSQDFAGFQGYTF

clone_size: NA
v_call: TRBV9
j_call: TRBJ2-7
d_call: TRBD2
cdr3_nt: TGTGCCAGCCTAGCGGGGAACGTCTACGAGCAGTACTTC
cdr3_aa: CASLAGNVYEQYF

clone_size: NA
v_call: TRBV6-5
j_call: TRBJ2-3
d_call: NA
cdr3_nt: TGTGCCAGCAGTCGACGGCAGGGGCCAGATACGCAGTATTTT
cdr3_aa: CASSRRQGPDTQYF

clone_size: NA
v_call: TRBV27
j_call: TRBJ2-2
d_call: NA
cdr3_nt: TGTGCCAGCAGTTTAAGAAACAGGCCGAACACCGGGGAGCTGTTTTTT
cdr3_aa: CASSLRNRPNTGELFF

clone_size: NA
v_call: TRBV19
j_call: TRBJ2-5
d_call: TRBD2
cdr3_nt: TGTGCCAGTAGTCCGGGACTAGCGGGAGAAGAGACCCAGTACTTC
cdr3_aa: CASSPGLAGEETQYF

clone_size: NA
v_call: TRBV6-5
j_call: TRBJ2-7
d_call: NA
cdr3_nt: TGTGCCAGCAGCCCCCCCGGGAGTAACTACGAGCAGTACTTC
cdr3_aa: CASSPPGSNYEQYF

clone_size: NA
v_call: TRBV4-3
j_call: TRBJ2-1
d_call: TRBD2
cdr3_nt: TGCGCCAGCAGCCACCCACCCCGACTAGCGGGGGGGTTCGGGGTGCAGTTCTTC
cdr3_aa: CASSHPPRLAGGFGVQFF

clone_size: NA
v_call: TRBV7-2
j_call: TRBJ1-1
d_call: NA
cdr3_nt: TGTGCCAGCAGCCCACAGATGAACACTGAAGCTTTCTTT
cdr3_aa: CASSPQMNTEAFF

clone_size: once
v_call: TRBV4-3
j_call: TRBJ2-2
d_call: TRBD2
cdr3_nt: TGCGCCAGCAGCCAAGCCCTGGTCCTAGCGGGACCCGCGAACACCGGGGAGCTGTTTTTT
cdr3_aa: CASSQALVLAGPANTGELFF

clone_size: NA
v_call: TRBV27
j_call: TRBJ2-1
d_call: TRBD2
cdr3_nt: TGTGCCAGCAGTTTAACACCCCGGACTAGCGGGAGGGCCGGGTCCTACAATGAGCAGTTCTTC
cdr3_aa: CASSLTPRTSGRAGSYNEQFF

clone_size: few
v_call: TRBV7-2
j_call: TRBJ2-1
d_call: NA
cdr3_nt: TGTGCCAGCAGCTTCTCGTGGCGGGGGCCTCCTTATACCTACAATGAGCAGTTCTTC
cdr3_aa: CASSFSWRGPPYTYNEQFF

clone_size: NA
v_call: TRBV9
j_call: TRBJ2-3
d_call: NA
cdr3_nt: TGTGCCAGCAGCGTACACACAGGGTCCCCGGGTACGCAGTATTTT
cdr3_aa: CASSVHTGSPGTQYF

clone_size: NA
v_call: TRBV4-1
j_call: TRBJ2-1
d_call: TRBD2
cdr3_nt: TGCGCCAGCAGCCAAGAAGCGGGAGCCTACAATGAGCAGTTCTTC
cdr3_aa: CASSQEAGAYNEQFF

clone_size: NA
v_call: TRBV7-7
j_call: TRBJ2-5
d_call: NA
cdr3_nt: TGTGCCAGCAGCTTAGGACTCTACCTGGTGGAGACCCAGTACTTC
cdr3_aa: CASSLGLYLVETQYF

clone_size: once
v_call: TRBV18
j_call: TRBJ2-7
d_call: TRBD2
cdr3_nt: TGTGCCAGCTCAGGACTAGCGTCGCTCGAGCAGTACTTC
cdr3_aa: CASSGLASLEQYF

clone_size: NA
v_call: TRBV28
j_call: TRBJ1-2
d_call: NA
cdr3_nt: TGTGCCATAAAAGAGACAGGTACTAACTATGGCTACACCTTC
cdr3_aa: CAIKETGTNYGYTF

clone_size: NA
v_call: TRBV28
j_call: TRBJ1-1
d_call: NA
cdr3_nt: TGTGCCAGCAGTGTCTCCACTGAAGCTTTCTTT
cdr3_aa: CASSVSTEAFF

clone_size: NA
v_call: TRBV7-2
j_call: TRBJ2-7
d_call: TRBD2
cdr3_nt: TGTGCCAGCAGCACTAGCGGGGGGACCCTCTCCTACGAGCAGTACTTC
cdr3_aa: CASSTSGGTLSYEQYF

clone_size: NA
v_call: TRBV18
j_call: TRBJ1-1
d_call: NA
cdr3_nt: TGTGCCAGCTCACCAGGACAGCCTGAAGCTTTCTTT
cdr3_aa: CASSPGQPEAFF

clone_size: once
v_call: TRBV5-6
j_call: TRBJ1-2
d_call: NA
cdr3_nt: TGTGCCAGCAGCCGTAATAGGGGCTCGTCGGGCTATGGCTACACCTTC
cdr3_aa: CASSRNRGSSGYGYTF

clone_size: once
v_call: TRBV10-3
j_call: TRBJ2-7
d_call: TRBD1
cdr3_nt: TGTGCCATCAGTGACGACAGGGGCTCCTACGAGCAGTACTTC
cdr3_aa: CAISDDRGSYEQYF

clone_size: NA
v_call: TRBV20-1
j_call: TRBJ2-5
d_call: NA
cdr3_nt: TGCAGTGCTAGAGATTGGGCGACCCAGTACTTC
cdr3_aa: CSARDWATQYF

clone_size: few
v_call: TRBV13
j_call: TRBJ2-5
d_call: TRBD2
cdr3_nt: TGTGCCAGCAGCTTAGGACTAGCGGGACAAGAGACCCAGTACTTC
cdr3_aa: CASSLGLAGQETQYF

clone_size: NA
v_call: TRBV28
j_call: TRBJ2-5
d_call: TRBD2
cdr3_nt: TGTGCCAGCAGTATCCAACCTCTAGCGGGAGCTGTGATCCTACAAGAGACCCAGTACTTC
cdr3_aa: CASSIQPLAGAVILQETQYF

clone_size: NA
v_call: TRBV28
j_call: TRBJ1-1
d_call: TRBD1
cdr3_nt: TGTGCCAGCAGTCCTAGGGACAGGGCGGACACTGAAGCTTTCTTT
cdr3_aa: CASSPRDRADTEAFF

clone_size: once
v_call: TRBV25-1
j_call: TRBJ2-1
d_call: TRBD2
cdr3_nt: TGTGCCAGCAGAAAGGGACTAGCGGGTAACAATGAGCAGTTCTTC
cdr3_aa: CASRKGLAGNNEQFF

clone_size: NA
v_call: TRBV15
j_call: TRBJ1-3
d_call: TRBD1
cdr3_nt: TGTGCCACCAGCAGACCCACCGCTTCCATCGGGACAGTTTCGAGCTCTGGAAACACCATATATTTT
cdr3_aa: CATSRPTASIGTVSSSGNTIYF

clone_size: NA
v_call: TRBV6-5
j_call: TRBJ1-1
d_call: TRBD1
cdr3_nt: TGTGCCAGCAGTTACGAGACAGGGAAGAGCACTGAAGCTTTCTTT
cdr3_aa: CASSYETGKSTEAFF

clone_size: NA
v_call: TRBV7-9
j_call: TRBJ2-7
d_call: TRBD2
cdr3_nt: TGTGCCAGCAGCTTAAGGGAAGCGGGGGCCTACGAGCAGTACTTC
cdr3_aa: CASSLREAGAYEQYF

clone_size: NA
v_call: TRBV16
j_call: TRBJ2-7
d_call: TRBD1
cdr3_nt: TGTGCCAGCAGCCGCTATGTTCAGGGGGAGAGCTACGAGCAGTACTTC
cdr3_aa: CASSRYVQGESYEQYF

clone_size: NA
v_call: TRBV7-7
j_call: TRBJ2-1
d_call: TRBD1
cdr3_nt: TGTGCTAGCAGCCCGACTCTTCCGGGACAGGGGATTTACGGTGAGCAGTTCTTC
cdr3_aa: CASSPTLPGQGIYGEQFF

clone_size: NA
v_call: TRBV15
j_call: TRBJ2-7
d_call: NA
cdr3_nt: TGTGCCACCACCCAGAGCGGCATCGCCTACGAGCAGTACTTC
cdr3_aa: CATTQSGIAYEQYF